These T cell receptor beta chains were read from a single sample in a study of shared clonotypes between healthy human individuals. Repertoires were generated with immunoSEQ multiplex PCR, while TCRdb's copy carries only in-frame clones and drops some. This sample yields 850,000 to 1,200,000 clones, of which about 77% are seen a single time; approximately 1.5% belongs to the top ten. Sequenced: memory CD4+ T cells sorted from blood. The receptors here all came from a man aged 18 to 30 in good health. Both conserved end residues are part of each CDR3. D genes are given only for firm matches.

v_call d_call cdr3_aa
TRBV28 - CASSLGTHSGANVLTF
TRBV28 - CASSFERIKYF
TRBV30 - CAWRLTGTKNTEAFF
TRBV7-9 TRBD1 CASSLRQGGEKLFF
TRBV5-6 - CASSFLGQPQHF
TRBV5-4 TRBD1 CASSPGDRGFQETQYF
TRBV5-8 TRBD1 CASSSTGTGIHEQYF
TRBV10-3 - CAISDSFSGNTIYF
TRBV5-4 TRBD1 CASSLDHRGMGYEQYF
TRBV9 TRBD1 CASSVSGTGFSPLHF
TRBV7-8 - CASSLRAFSNEQFF
TRBV7-9 TRBD1 CASSPGDSYYGYTF
TRBV2 - CASSEFSLNDEQFF
TRBV5-1 TRBD2 CASSLKAGDHNEQFF
TRBV27 TRBD1 CASSRTPGTGAGELFF
TRBV9 - CASSVGQLNQPQHF
TRBV6-5 TRBD1 CASTPGQGGYEQYF
TRBV29-1 TRBD1 CSAGTAENIQYF
TRBV6-4 TRBD2 CASSKERGLTYNEQFF
TRBV6-1 - CASMLSGTDTQYF
TRBV19 - CASSIRSGSGANVLTF
TRBV10-1 TRBD1 CASSRQGGNEQFF
TRBV27 - CASSLNGGRRYGYTF
TRBV29-1 - CSVEDPGRPQYF
TRBV4-3 TRBD1 CASSQGQGHYEQYF
TRBV4-2 - CASSQVSGGGGYTF
TRBV28 - CASSLYGSNQPQHF
TRBV13 - CASSLRAGRGNTIYF
TRBV30 TRBD1 CAWAQGDLYEQYF
TRBV19 - CASSGESGYPGELFF
TRBV9 - CASSDKAACYEQYF
TRBV6-5 - CASSSILAGYTF
TRBV11-2 TRBD1 CASSPNRGLQLAFF
TRBV7-8 TRBD1 CASSAQTGGFLSYTF
TRBV7-9 - CASGREGINQPQHF
TRBV15 - CATSRDSEGYTF
TRBV5-1 - CASSLGGFTNTGELFF
TRBV5-1 - CASFPRGGPSTDTQYF
TRBV28 - CASRGRDGVLREYF
TRBV19 - CASSMWGANTGELFF
TRBV12-5 TRBD1 CASGSGTSGGTDTQYF
TRBV28 - CASRLGGIATNEKLFF
TRBV7-2 TRBD1 CASTKPPGQGVTEAFF
TRBV19 - CASSQPGEKNEQYF
TRBV15 - CATSEGGAEETQYF
TRBV29-1 - CSAAPRLRETQYF
TRBV9 - CASSVASGTYNEQFF
TRBV9 - CASSPQPTERVRGYTF
TRBV2 - CASSDAGINTDTQYF